The 20 T cell receptor beta chains presented below share a single source sample, sequenced in a study of CD8+ T cells in alopecia areata. RNA was extracted and reverse transcribed into cDNA as the sequencing template. The assay was immunoSEQ multiplex PCR, and TCRdb's table has in-frame clones only and misses some. The table lists a few hundred thousand clones, around three fifths of them singletons, with roughly 5.3% in the top ten. The sequencing sample was made of CD8+ T cells sorted from blood. The receptors come from a human donor in good health.

The V gene is TRBV6-6, the J gene TRBJ2-7; tentative D call: TRBD2 (5 bases). Per germline, CDR1 MNHNY and CDR2 SVGAGI (reference sequence). Trimming cost V 7 bases and J 5 bases, with 12 bases left between them. The length of the CDR3 is 12 residues. CDR3 nucleotide sequence: TGTGCCAGCACCCCAGGCGGGCACGAGCAGTACTTC. Its translation is CASTPGGHEQYF.

This chain connects TRBV29-1 to TRBJ1-2; 11 nucleotides match TRBD1. This CDR3 has 13 residues. Germline assignment: CDR1 SQVTM and CDR2 ANQGSEA. V gave up 5 bases and J gave up 5 bases; unmatched junction bases: 4. The CDR3 region is CSVIGQGAYGYTF. The CDR3 nucleotides read TGCAGCGTTATCGGACAGGGGGCTTATGGCTACACCTTC.

The chain joins TRBV14 to TRBJ2-7; maybe TRBD2 (5 bases). Germline-derived CDR1 and CDR2 are SGHDN and FVKESK. The CDR3 contains 15 residues. The ends were cut back, 5 bases at V and 2 bases at J, with 16 bases in the middle. The CDR3 DNA sequence: TGTGCCAGCAGCAAACCGGGGTCAAAAACCTACGAGCAGTACTTC. As protein: CASSKPGSKTYEQYF. Complete variable domain (other parts from reference TRBV14 and TRBJ2-7): EAGVTQFPSHSVIEKGQTVTLRCDPISGHDNLYWYRRVMGKEIKFLLHFVKESKQDESGMPNNRFLAERTGGTYSTLKVQPAELEDSGVYFCASSKPGSKTYEQYFGPGTRLTVT.

V gene TRBV29-1 combines with J gene TRBJ2-7, with D maybe TRBD1 (5 bases). CDR3 length equals 12 residues. V lost 6 bases to trimming and J lost 5 bases, with 14 bases between them. The V gene's germline CDR1 is SQVTM and CDR2 ANQGSEA. The CDR3 sequence: CSVADKENEQYF. DNA for the CDR3: TGCAGCGTCGCGGACAAGGAGAACGAGCAGTACTTC.

The genes are TRBV4-1 and TRBJ1-1, with 9 bases matching TRBD1. Germline V lookup: CDR1 MGHRA, CDR2 YSYEKL. This CDR3 comprises 15 residues. J lost 0 bases, V lost 5 bases, and 4 bases had no gene match. CDR3 residues: CASSSRQGVNTEAFF. CDR3 sequence (DNA): TGCGCCAGCAGCTCCCGACAGGGGGTGAACACTGAAGCTTTCTTT.

This clone was detected only a few times. The chain employs TRBV4-1 and TRBJ1-1; TRBD1 might be the D (6 bases). The germline V gene encodes CDR1 MGHRA and CDR2 YSYEKL. The CDR3 runs 20 residues. V was trimmed by 0 bases and J by 3 bases, leaving 26 bases between them. The CDR3 is CASSQDTGRLERYFDTEAFF. In DNA form, the CDR3 reads TGCGCCAGCAGCCAAGATACAGGGCGTCTCGAGCGGTATTTTGACACTGAAGCTTTCTTT.

This clone was seen more than once but under ten times. The chain uses TRBV15 and TRBJ2-6; TRBD1 aligns across 7 bases. The length of the CDR3 is 16 residues. The germline CDR1 and CDR2 sequences are LNHNV and YYDKDF (reference sequence). V gave up 5 bases and J gave up 0 bases; unmatched junction bases: 4. DNA of the CDR3: TGTGCCACCAGCGGTAGACAGGGCTCTGGGGCCAACGTCCTGACTTTC. Amino acids: CATSGRQGSGANVLTF.

This chain joins TRBV6-5 and TRBJ1-1; a weak D match, TRBD1 (5 bases). V gave up 4 bases and J gave up 4 bases, with 10 bases separating them. CDR3 length: 13 amino acids. Per the germline V gene, CDR1 is MNHEY and CDR2 is SVGAGI. CDR3 in amino acids: CASSFGGGTEAFF. The CDR3 nucleotides are TGTGCCAGCAGTTTCGGGGGGGGCACTGAAGCTTTCTTT.

The J gene is TRBJ1-2, the V gene TRBV29-1; D is undetermined. Germline V CDR1 and CDR2: SQVTM, ANQGSEA. The ends were cut back, 6 bases at V and 0 bases at J, with 14 bases in the middle. The CDR3 covers 14 residues. The CDR3 loop reads CSVDREAANYGYTF. CDR3 nucleotide sequence: TGCAGCGTAGACCGGGAAGCTGCTAACTATGGCTACACCTTC.

The V gene is TRBV6-1, the J gene TRBJ2-7; D is unclear. Germline V gene lookup returns CDR1 MNHNS and CDR2 SASEGT. The CDR3 is 13 amino acids. V was shortened by 4 bases and J by 5 bases, with 12 bases between the two germline ends. CDR3 coding DNA: TGTGCCAGCAGTGGAGGCAGGTTCCACGAGCAGTACTTC. It codes for CASSGGRFHEQYF.

This chain uses TRBV11-2 with TRBJ1-2, with no clear D. V gave up 10 bases and J gave up 4 bases, with 13 bases separating them. The V gene's germline CDR1 is SGHAT and CDR2 FQNNGV. The length of the CDR3 is 12 residues. The CDR3 nucleotides read TGTGCCACCCTACAAGGCGGCTATGGCTACACCTTC. Translated, it gives CATLQGGYGYTF.

The chain has TRBV11-2 and TRBJ2-3; TRBD1 is a possible D gene (5 bases). Trimming shortened V by 6 bases and J by 2 bases, and 15 bases separated the two germline ends. Germline V gene sequence: CDR1 SGHAT, CDR2 FQNNGV. The CDR3 is 15 amino acids. CDR3 nucleotide sequence: TGTGCCAGCAGATCGAGACAGACACTCACAGATACGCAGTATTTT. This gives the protein CASRSRQTLTDTQYF.

CDR3: CASSLESSYNSPLHF. In nucleotides, the CDR3 is TGTGCCAGCAGTTTAGAGAGCTCCTATAATTCACCCCTCCACTTT. V usage is TRBV27 and J usage is TRBJ1-6, with D unclear. The CDR3 is made up of 15 amino acids. From germline, CDR1 is MNHEY and CDR2 SMNVEV (reference sequence). The germline V and J ends were trimmed by 2 bases and 0 bases, with 5 bases remaining between them.

This clone was recorded once. This sequence joins TRBV5-1 and TRBJ2-2; D perhaps matches TRBD1 (5 bases). Looked up from germline, CDR1 is SGHRS and CDR2 is YFSETQ. The V end lost 0 bases, the J end lost 4 bases, and 10 bases lay between the germline ends. The CDR3 spans 15 residues. The CDR3 sequence: CASSLVQGSTGELFF. CDR3 nucleotides: TGCGCCAGCAGCTTGGTCCAGGGCAGCACCGGGGAGCTGTTTTTT. Complete variable domain (other parts from reference TRBV5-1 and TRBJ2-2): KAGVTQTPRYLIKTRGQQVTLSCSPISGHRSVSWYQQTPGQGLQFLFEYFSETQRNKGNFPGRFSGRQFSNSRSEMNVSTLELGDSALYLCASSLVQGSTGELFFGEGSRLTVL.

The genes are TRBV9 and TRBJ2-5; D is ambiguous. This CDR3 has 13 residues. Looked up from germline, CDR1 is SGDLS and CDR2 is YYNGEE. V lost 6 bases, J lost 0 bases, and 9 bases lay in between. The CDR3 loop reads CASNAEYQETQYF. The CDR3 DNA reads as TGTGCCAGCAACGCGGAGTACCAAGAGACCCAGTACTTC.

The rearrangement links TRBV13 to TRBJ2-1; a weak D match, TRBD2 (6 bases). Germline V gene lookup returns CDR1 PRHDT and CDR2 FYEKMQ (reference sequence). The CDR3 extends over 13 amino acids. Trimming removed 3 bases at V and 5 bases at J, with 8 bases between. In DNA, the CDR3 is TGTGCCAGCAGCTTGCGGGGCGACAATGAGCAGTTCTTC. Amino acids: CASSLRGDNEQFF.

The chain uses TRBV27 and TRBJ2-1, with 10 positions matching TRBD2. The CDR3 extends over 16 amino acids. Germline CDR1 and CDR2: MNHEY and SMNVEV (reference sequence). V trimming: 5 bases; J trimming: 6 bases; junction bases outside the gene matches: 10. The CDR3 DNA follows: TGTGCCAGCAGTCTCGTAGCGGGGGGTACTTCCAATGAGCAGTTCTTC. Translated: CASSLVAGGTSNEQFF.

This clone was seen more than once but under ten times. The gene calls are TRBV29-1 and TRBJ2-2; no reliable D call. The CDR3 totals 12 residues. Germline CDR1 is SQVTM and CDR2 is ANQGSEA. The ends were cut back, 5 bases at V and 2 bases at J, with 6 bases in the middle. Here the CDR3 DNA reads TGCAGCGTTTGGCGAAACACCGGGGAGCTGTTTTTT. It translates to CSVWRNTGELFF.

V gene TRBV11-2 combines with J gene TRBJ2-5, with D unclear. From germline, CDR1 is SGHAT and CDR2 FQNNGV. Deletions cut 3 bases from V and 4 bases from J, with 9 bases between. The length of the CDR3 is 13 residues. CDR3 DNA sequence: TGTGCCAGCAGCTTTTGGGATGGAGAGACCCAGTACTTC. Amino acid sequence: CASSFWDGETQYF.

This clone is a singleton in its sample. V usage is TRBV7-9 and J usage is TRBJ2-6, with 7 bases fitting TRBD2. CDR3 length equals 17 residues. CDR1 SEHNR and CDR2 FQNEAQ come from the germline V gene (reference sequence). Trimming took 5 bases from V and 0 from J; bases not matched to a gene: 7. The CDR3 DNA follows: TGTGCCAGCAGCCCCCCTAGCGGCTCCTCTGGGGCCAACGTCCTGACTTTC. This gives the protein CASSPPSGSSGANVLTF.